These 4 T cell receptor beta chains were sequenced from one sample in a study of identical twins. TCRdb redid the calling of the 5' RACE reads with MiXCR, one entry per CDR3 protein. The sample contains 700,000 to 950,000 distinct CDR3 sequences, around an eighth of which appear only once. This sample was shared with a second study, whose subject was yellow fever vaccine responses in identical twins.

Sequencing used PBMCs. The receptors shown here come from a woman between 18 and 29 years old in good health.

This clonotype was seen many times. The V and J genes are TRBV12-3 or TRBV12-4 and TRBJ2-3, with TRBD2 matching 7 bases. Unmatched junction bases numbered 8, after V lost 2 bases and J lost 0 bases. The CDR3 has 17 amino acids. This CDR3 is CASSLIGGGPSTDTQYF. CDR3 sequence (DNA): TGTGCCAGCAGTTTAATCGGCGGGGGACCTAGCACAGATACGCAGTATTTT.

This clonotype was seen more than once but under ten times. The CDR3 spells CSAEMAPYYNEQFF. The CDR3 nucleotides are TGCAGTGCCGAGATGGCACCGTACTACAATGAGCAGTTCTTC. The gene calls are TRBV20-1 and TRBJ2-1; D gene uncertain. The CDR3 is 14 residues long. The germline V and J ends were trimmed by 6 bases and 3 bases, with 15 bases remaining between them. Looked up from germline, CDR1 is DFQATT and CDR2 is SNEGSKA (reference sequence).

This clonotype was detected a few times. The chain uses TRBV11-1 and TRBJ2-5; 11 nucleotides agree with TRBD2. Germline CDR1 reads SGHAT; CDR2 reads FQDESV (reference sequence). This CDR3 region has 18 residues. V lost 3 bases, J lost 5 bases, and 14 bases stayed unmatched. The CDR3 region has the DNA TGTGCCAGCAGCTTCGGTAGTAGCGGGAGGGCCGTTGAGGAGACCCAGTACTTC. Protein product: CASSFGSSGRAVEETQYF.

The J gene is TRBJ2-1, the V gene TRBV9; 10 positions agree with TRBD2. This CDR3 spans 16 amino acids. J gave up 4 bases and V 0 bases, and 4 bases lay outside the gene matches. Germline V gives CDR1 SGDLS, CDR2 YYNGEE. CDR3 amino acids: CASSVDPSGGYNEQFF. The DNA for the CDR3 is TGTGCCAGCAGCGTAGATCCTAGCGGGGGTTACAATGAGCAGTTCTTC.